Following are 25 T cell receptor beta chains from one sample sequenced in a study of cytomegalovirus exposure and HLA in healthy donors. Primers: 60 Vbeta forward and 13 Jbeta reverse. Method: immunoSEQ multiplex PCR; TCRdb's copy keeps in-frame clones and lacks some. The data contain 270,000 or so clones, 92% of them singletons. Material for sequencing was PBMCs. Source of these receptors: a girl aged 2-10 years in good health and CMV-seronegative.

The rearrangement uses TRBV2 and TRBJ2-5; TRBD1 agrees at 9 bases. V was pared by 1 base and J by 5 bases, with 5 bases of the junction left unmatched. The CDR3 is 15 amino acids. CDR1 is SNHLY and CDR2 is FYNNEI in the germline V gene. CDR3 nucleotides: TGTGCCAGCAGTGAAGAAGGGACAGGGTTGGAGACCCAGTACTTC. This gives the protein CASSEEGTGLETQYF.

The gene calls are TRBV5-4 and TRBJ2-3, with 7 bases that match TRBD2. There are 15 residues in the CDR3. J gave up 2 bases and V 2 bases, and 5 bases lay outside the gene matches. Germline values: CDR1 SGHNT, CDR2 YYREEE (reference sequence). CDR3 DNA: TGTGCCAGCAGCTTTACTAGCGAGCCCACAGATACGCAGTATTTT. Translated: CASSFTSEPTDTQYF.

The genes are TRBV15 and TRBJ2-1; weak D call: TRBD1 (5 bases). Germline CDR1 is LNHNV and CDR2 is YYDKDF (reference sequence). CDR3 length: 15 amino acids. Trimming took 0 bases from V and 7 from J, leaving 13 bases between them. Written as DNA, the CDR3 is TGTGCCACCAGCAGAGAAGCCAGGGTCACTAATGAGCAGTTCTTC. This gives the protein CATSREARVTNEQFF.

V gene TRBV6-5 combines with J gene TRBJ2-1; D possibly corresponds to TRBD2 (5 bases). Deletions cut 4 bases from V and 9 bases from J, with 16 bases between. The CDR3 is 14 residues long. The germline gives CDR1 MNHEY, CDR2 SVGAGI. CDR3 nucleotide sequence: TGTGCCAGCAGTTTCCGATCTAGCTGGGGTGAGCAGTTCTTC. It specifies CASSFRSSWGEQFF.

The V and J genes are TRBV15 and TRBJ2-7; 11 nucleotides agree with TRBD2. V was clipped by 0 bases and J by 4 bases; unmatched bases: 14. The length of the CDR3 is 19 residues. Per germline, CDR1 LNHNV and CDR2 YYDKDF (reference sequence). This CDR3 reads CATSRDLPTSGGPWYEQYF. The CDR3 DNA follows: TGTGCCACCAGCAGAGACCTCCCCACTAGCGGGGGCCCCTGGTACGAGCAGTACTTC.

The genes are TRBV9 and TRBJ2-5; possibly TRBD1 for D (5 bases). The J call is uncertain, as TRBJ2-7 better fits the DNA end. The CDR3 contains 13 residues. In germline, CDR1 is SGDLS, CDR2 YYNGEE. The CDR3 DNA follows: TGTGCCAGCAGCGTCTTCGACAGTTACGAGCAGTACTTC. Its translation is CASSVFDSYEQYF.

The chain recombines TRBV14 with TRBJ1-1, with 10 bases fitting TRBD1. Trimming removed 4 bases from V and 7 bases from J; junction bases left unmatched: 6. CDR1 is SGHDN and CDR2 is FVKESK in the germline V gene. There are 14 residues in the CDR3. CDR3 amino acids: CASSRPGQGFEAFF. The DNA of the CDR3 is TGTGCCAGCAGCCGACCGGGACAGGGGTTTGAAGCTTTCTTT. Looking up the rest from reference TRBV14 and TRBJ1-1 gives the full variable domain: EAGVTQFPSHSVIEKGQTVTLRCDPISGHDNLYWYRRVMGKEIKFLLHFVKESKQDESGMPNNRFLAERTGGTYSTLKVQPAELEDSGVYFCASSRPGQGFEAFFGQGTRLTVV.

V and J are TRBV6-1 and TRBJ1-2; weak D call: TRBD1 (6 bases). The V gene's germline CDR1 is MNHNS and CDR2 SASEGT. V lost 2 bases and J lost 8, with 9 bases in between. The CDR3 is made up of 12 amino acids. The CDR3 sequence is CASSENTGGYTF. As DNA, the CDR3 is TGTGCCAGCAGTGAAAACACAGGGGGCTACACCTTC.

A note on this clone: The junction and the germline gene differ at one end; a read error may be behind it. The chain is built from TRBV7-7 and TRBJ2-5, with 13 bases aligning to TRBD2. Germline V gene data show CDR1 as SSHAT and CDR2 as FNYEAQ (reference sequence). The CDR3 runs 15 residues. The CDR3: CASSSTSGGSETQYF. CDR3 nucleotides: TGTGCTAGCAGCTCGACTAGCGGGGGGTCGGAGACCCAGTACTTC.

The chain is built from TRBV29-1 and TRBJ1-1, with D possibly being TRBD1 (5 bases). Germline loops: CDR1 SQVTM, CDR2 ANQGSEA. V lost 6 bases and J lost 4, with 9 bases in between. The CDR3 is made up of 11 amino acids. CDR3 residues: CSVQGSTEAFF. In DNA form, the CDR3 reads TGCAGCGTCCAGGGCAGCACTGAAGCTTTCTTT.

This chain joins TRBV27 and TRBJ2-3; D might be TRBD1 (6 bases). The ends were cut back, 4 bases at V and 4 bases at J, with 9 bases in the middle. This CDR3 comprises 13 residues. Germline CDR1 reads MNHEY; CDR2 reads SMNVEV (reference sequence). CDR3 sequence reads: CASSYTGPDTQYF. The CDR3 DNA sequence: TGTGCCAGCAGTTATACAGGGCCAGATACGCAGTATTTT.

The genes are TRBV19 and TRBJ2-7; 9 bases match TRBD1. The V segment lost 3 bases and the J segment 5 bases; nucleotides outside the gene matches: 5. Germline lookup yields CDR1 LNHDA and CDR2 SQIVND (reference sequence). This CDR3 has 14 amino acids. CDR3 sequence (DNA): TGTGCCAGTAGTATCCAGACAGGGGGGGACGAGCAGTACTTC. It translates to CASSIQTGGDEQYF.

V gene TRBV4-2 combines with J gene TRBJ1-5, with D uncertain. In germline, CDR1 is LGHNA, CDR2 YNFKEQ. Trimming took 6 bases from V and 5 from J, leaving 11 bases between them. There are 13 residues in the CDR3. CDR3 sequence (DNA): TGTGCCAGCAGAGGAGGAGGAGATCAGCCCCAGCATTTT. Protein sequence: CASRGGGDQPQHF.

This chain links TRBV14 with TRBJ2-1; D remains ambiguous. CDR1 is SGHDN and CDR2 is FVKESK in the germline V gene. Trimming left V 4 bases short and J 7 bases short, with 17 bases between. The length of the CDR3 is 15 residues. CDR3 residues: CASSPHLAANNEQFF. Here the CDR3 DNA reads TGTGCCAGCAGCCCCCACCTGGCGGCCAATAATGAGCAGTTCTTC.

The genes are TRBV11-2 and TRBJ2-5, with D possibly TRBD1 on 6 matching bases. This CDR3 is 15 amino acids long. The germline V gene encodes CDR1 SGHAT and CDR2 FQNNGV. Trimming took off 1 base at V and 2 bases at J, with 11 bases between the two ends. CDR3 sequence (DNA): TGTGCCAGCAGCTTAGGAGGGGGAAATCAAGAGACCCAGTACTTC. Amino acids: CASSLGGGNQETQYF.

The V call is TRBV5-5, the J call TRBJ2-5; 9 bases are a match to TRBD1. Trimming cost V 2 bases and J 4 bases; bases outside gene matches: 15. Germline assignment: CDR1 SGHKS and CDR2 YYEKEE (reference sequence). The CDR3 runs 18 residues. This chain's CDR3 is CASSFEVTGQGKGETQYF. DNA for the CDR3: TGTGCCAGCAGCTTCGAGGTCACCGGACAGGGGAAAGGAGAGACCCAGTACTTC.

In its sample, this clone was seen once. V is TRBV4-1 and J is TRBJ2-5, with unresolved D. Germline V CDR1 and CDR2: MGHRA, YSYEKL. CDR3 length equals 15 residues. Trimming pared 1 base from V and 1 base from J, leaving 10 bases between. CDR3 sequence (DNA): TGCGCCAGCAGCCAAGGGGCCACTCCCCAAGAGACCCAGTACTTC. Its translation is CASSQGATPQETQYF.

The chain couples TRBV30 to TRBJ2-2, with 7 bases that match TRBD1. Trimming cost V 4 bases and J 6 bases; bases outside gene matches: 2. Germline-derived CDR1 and CDR2 are GTSNPN and SVGIG (reference sequence). The CDR3 has 12 residues. The CDR3 nucleotides are TGTGCCTGGACGAGGGGGCCCGGGGAGCTGTTTTTT. It specifies CAWTRGPGELFF.

This clone was seen a single time. The chain combines TRBV19 with TRBJ1-1; 7 bases match TRBD1. V lost 4 bases and J lost 4; bases outside the gene matches: 6. The CDR3 contains 14 residues. Per germline, CDR1 LNHDA and CDR2 SQIVND (reference sequence). CDR3 amino acids: CASSTTGVGTEAFF. Written as DNA, the CDR3 is TGTGCCAGTAGTACCACAGGGGTGGGCACTGAAGCTTTCTTT.

The chain is built from TRBV6-5 and TRBJ1-4; no reliable D call. CDR3 length: 13 residues. The germline gives CDR1 MNHEY, CDR2 SVGAGI. V lost 6 bases to trimming and J lost 5 bases, with 10 bases between them. In nucleotides, the CDR3 is TGTGCCAGCAGGGGCAATCTAAATGAAAAACTGTTTTTT. Its translation: CASRGNLNEKLFF.

The V gene is TRBV5-1, the J gene TRBJ2-2; D may be TRBD1 (6 bases). The V gene lost 4 bases and the J gene lost 4 bases, with 17 bases spanning the gap. This CDR3 has 16 residues. The germline CDR1 and CDR2 sequences are SGHRS and YFSETQ. The CDR3 reads CASSPTGPGGTGELFF. CDR3 coding DNA: TGCGCCAGCAGCCCCACAGGGCCTGGTGGCACCGGGGAGCTGTTTTTT. The variable domain in full, completed from reference TRBV5-1 and TRBJ2-2, reads KAGVTQTPRYLIKTRGQQVTLSCSPISGHRSVSWYQQTPGQGLQFLFEYFSETQRNKGNFPGRFSGRQFSNSRSEMNVSTLELGDSALYLCASSPTGPGGTGELFFGEGSRLTVL.

The chain employs TRBV7-6 and TRBJ1-1, with D unclear. Trimming took off 4 bases at V and 5 bases at J, with 11 bases between the two ends. The CDR3 length is 13 residues. Germline V CDR1 and CDR2: SGHVS, FNYEAQ. The CDR3 sequence is CASSSMGQTEAFF. In nucleotides, the CDR3 is TGTGCCAGCAGCTCGATGGGCCAAACTGAAGCTTTCTTT.

V gene TRBV30 combines with J gene TRBJ2-1, with D perhaps TRBD2 (5 bases). The ends were cut back, 3 bases at V and 9 bases at J, with 12 bases in the middle. Per germline, CDR1 GTSNPN and CDR2 SVGIG (reference sequence). This CDR3 has 12 residues. The CDR3, as DNA: TGTGCCTGGAGACCTAGCTTGGCTGAGCAGTTCTTC. Residues: CAWRPSLAEQFF.

The chain carries TRBV10-2 and TRBJ2-7; D is uncertain. The CDR3 loop spans 13 amino acids. V was pared by 2 bases and J by 6 bases, with 11 bases between. CDR1 and CDR2 (germline): WSHSY, SAAADI. CDR3 amino acids: CASSELGPSEQYF. CDR3 nucleotides: TGCGCCAGCAGTGAGCTGGGCCCCTCCGAGCAGTACTTC.

The genes are TRBV4-1 and TRBJ2-3; 9 positions agree with TRBD2. Germline V CDR1 and CDR2: MGHRA, YSYEKL. This CDR3 has 17 residues. The ends lost 0 bases at V and 1 base at J; junction bases unmatched: 5. CDR3 region: CASSQDPAGGRTDTQYF. Written as DNA, the CDR3 is TGCGCCAGCAGCCAAGATCCAGCGGGGGGACGCACAGATACGCAGTATTTT.